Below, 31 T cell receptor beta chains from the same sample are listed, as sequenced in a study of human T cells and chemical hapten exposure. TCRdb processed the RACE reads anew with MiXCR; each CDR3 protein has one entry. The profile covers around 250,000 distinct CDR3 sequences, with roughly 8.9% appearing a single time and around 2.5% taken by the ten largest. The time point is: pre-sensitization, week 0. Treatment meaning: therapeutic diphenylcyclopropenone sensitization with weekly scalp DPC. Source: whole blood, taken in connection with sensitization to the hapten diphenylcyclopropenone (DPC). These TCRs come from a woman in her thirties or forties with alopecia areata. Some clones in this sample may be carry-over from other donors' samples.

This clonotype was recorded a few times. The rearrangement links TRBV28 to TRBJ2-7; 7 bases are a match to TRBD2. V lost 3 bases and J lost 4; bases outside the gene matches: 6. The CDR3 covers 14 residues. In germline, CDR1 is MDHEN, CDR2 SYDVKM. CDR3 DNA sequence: TGTGCCAGCAGTTTGGTTGCGGGAGTATACGAGCAGTACTTC. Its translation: CASSLVAGVYEQYF.

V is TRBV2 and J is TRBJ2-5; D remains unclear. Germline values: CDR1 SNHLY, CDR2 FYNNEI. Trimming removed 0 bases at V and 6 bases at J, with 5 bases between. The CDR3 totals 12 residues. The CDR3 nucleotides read TGTGCCAGCAGTGAAGCGCCGAAGACCCAGTACTTC. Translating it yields CASSEAPKTQYF. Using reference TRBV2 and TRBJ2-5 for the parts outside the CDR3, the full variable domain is EPEVTQTPSHQVTQMGQEVILRCVPISNHLYFYWYRQILGQKVEFLVSFYNNEISEKSEIFDDQFSVERPDGSNFTLKIRSTKLEDSAMYFCASSEAPKTQYFGPGTRLLVL.

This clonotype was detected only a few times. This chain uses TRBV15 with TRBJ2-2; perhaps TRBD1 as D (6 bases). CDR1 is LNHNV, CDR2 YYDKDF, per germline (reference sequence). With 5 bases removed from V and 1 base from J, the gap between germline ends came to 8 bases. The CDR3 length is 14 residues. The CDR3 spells CATSRRGNTGELFF. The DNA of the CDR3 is TGTGCCACCAGCCGCAGGGGGAACACCGGGGAGCTGTTTTTT.

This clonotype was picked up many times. The CDR3 coding sequence is TGTGCCAGCAGCTTACAAGCGACAGAAGAGACCCAGTACTTC. Its protein product is CASSLQATEETQYF. The chain couples TRBV7-6 to TRBJ2-5; D may be TRBD1 (5 bases). Germline V gene sequence: CDR1 SGHVS, CDR2 FNYEAQ. Between the trimmed V and J ends, which lost 2 bases and 3 bases, there was a span of 10 bases. The CDR3 consists of 14 residues.

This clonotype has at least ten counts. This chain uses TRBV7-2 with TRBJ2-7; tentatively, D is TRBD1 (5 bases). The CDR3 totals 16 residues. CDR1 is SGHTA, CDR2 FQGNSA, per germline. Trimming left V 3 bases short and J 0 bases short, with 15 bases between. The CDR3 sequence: CASSLSAGQSSYEQYF. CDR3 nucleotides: TGTGCCAGCAGCTTGTCGGCTGGACAAAGCTCCTACGAGCAGTACTTC.

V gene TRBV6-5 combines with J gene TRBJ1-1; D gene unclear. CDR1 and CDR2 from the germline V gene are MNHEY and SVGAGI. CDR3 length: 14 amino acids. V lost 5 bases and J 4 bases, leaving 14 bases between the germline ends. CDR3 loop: CASSRRAGPTEAFF. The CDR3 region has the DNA TGTGCCAGCAGTCGGCGGGCGGGTCCCACTGAAGCTTTCTTT.

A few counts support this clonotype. The CDR3 nucleotides read TGTGCCATCAGAGGTCAGAGCTCCTACGAGCAGTACTTC. It yields the protein CAIRGQSSYEQYF. V usage is TRBV10-3 and J usage is TRBJ2-7; D is unclear. V lost 6 bases to trimming and J lost 0 bases, with 9 bases between them. This CDR3 region has 13 residues. CDR1 is ENHRY, CDR2 SYGVKD, per germline.

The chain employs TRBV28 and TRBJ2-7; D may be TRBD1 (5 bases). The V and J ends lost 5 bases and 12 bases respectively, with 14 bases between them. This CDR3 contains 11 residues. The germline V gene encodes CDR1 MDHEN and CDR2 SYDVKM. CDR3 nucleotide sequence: TGTGCCAGCAGTGCCAGTCGAAGGGGGTACTTC. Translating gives CASSASRRGYF.

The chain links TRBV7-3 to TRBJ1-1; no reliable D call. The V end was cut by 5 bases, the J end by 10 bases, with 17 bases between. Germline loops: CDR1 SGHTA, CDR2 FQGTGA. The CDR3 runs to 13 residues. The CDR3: CASSPTAGKGAFF. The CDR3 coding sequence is TGTGCCAGCAGCCCCACGGCCGGAAAGGGAGCTTTCTTT.

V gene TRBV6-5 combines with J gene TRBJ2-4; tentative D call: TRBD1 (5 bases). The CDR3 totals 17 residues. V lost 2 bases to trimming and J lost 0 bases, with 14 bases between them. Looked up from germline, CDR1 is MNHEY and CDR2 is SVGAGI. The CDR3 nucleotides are TGTGCCAGCAGTTACGGGGCGAGTTCCCTAGCCAAAAACATTCAGTACTTC. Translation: CASSYGASSLAKNIQYF.

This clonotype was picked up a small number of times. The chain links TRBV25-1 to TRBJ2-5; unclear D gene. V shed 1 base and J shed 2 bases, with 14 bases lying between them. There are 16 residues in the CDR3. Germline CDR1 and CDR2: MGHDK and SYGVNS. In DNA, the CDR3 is TGTGCCAGCAGTGAATCTCATGGCTCGTCTCAAGAGACCCAGTACTTC. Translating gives CASSESHGSSQETQYF.

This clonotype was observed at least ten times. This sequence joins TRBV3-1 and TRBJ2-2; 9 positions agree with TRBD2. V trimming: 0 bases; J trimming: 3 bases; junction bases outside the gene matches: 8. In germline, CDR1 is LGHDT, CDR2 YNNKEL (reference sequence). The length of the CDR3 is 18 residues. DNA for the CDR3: TGTGCCAGCAGCCAAGATCGGCATAGCGGGAGCTACACCGGGGAGCTGTTTTTT. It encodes CASSQDRHSGSYTGELFF.

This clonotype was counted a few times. CDR3 DNA sequence: TGTGCCAGCATGGGGACGGAGTATGGCTACACCTTC. Its protein product is CASMGTEYGYTF. V gene TRBV2 combines with J gene TRBJ1-2; TRBD1 might be the D (5 bases). This CDR3 region has 12 residues. CDR1 and CDR2 from the germline V gene are SNHLY and FYNNEI. V was trimmed by 7 bases and J by 5 bases, leaving 11 bases between them.

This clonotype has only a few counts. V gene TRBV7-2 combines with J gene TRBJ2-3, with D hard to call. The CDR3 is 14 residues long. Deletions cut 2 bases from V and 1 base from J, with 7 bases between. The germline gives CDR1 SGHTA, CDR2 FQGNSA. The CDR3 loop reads CASSLIVGTDTQYF. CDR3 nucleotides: TGTGCCAGCAGCTTAATCGTCGGCACAGATACGCAGTATTTT. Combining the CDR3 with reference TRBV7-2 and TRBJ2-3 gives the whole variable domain GAGVSQSPSNKVTEKGKDVELRCDPISGHTALYWYRQSLGQGLEFLIYFQGNSAPDKSGLPSDRFSAERTGGSVSTLTIQRTQQEDSAVYLCASSLIVGTDTQYFGPGTRLTVL.

Here the CDR3 DNA reads TGTGCCAGCAACTCCCAAGTCGGGGCCAACGTCCTGACTTTC. Protein product: CASNSQVGANVLTF. The chain joins TRBV6-6 to TRBJ2-6; D is undetermined. V lost 7 bases and J 4 bases, leaving 11 bases between the germline ends. CDR3 size: 14 residues. CDR1 and CDR2 (germline): MNHNY, SVGAGI (reference sequence).

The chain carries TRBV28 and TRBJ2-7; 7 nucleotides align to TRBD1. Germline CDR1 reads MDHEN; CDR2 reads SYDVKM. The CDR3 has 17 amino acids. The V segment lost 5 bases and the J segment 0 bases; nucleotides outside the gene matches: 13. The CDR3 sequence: CASSRGLDRASSYEQYF. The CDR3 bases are TGTGCCAGCAGTAGGGGCCTCGACAGGGCGAGCTCCTACGAGCAGTACTTC.

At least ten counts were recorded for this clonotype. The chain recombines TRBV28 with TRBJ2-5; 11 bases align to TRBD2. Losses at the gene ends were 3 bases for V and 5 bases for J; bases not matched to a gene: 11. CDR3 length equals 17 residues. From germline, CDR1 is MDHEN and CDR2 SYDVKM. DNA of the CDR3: TGTGCCAGCAGTTTTAAACTAGCGGGAGCCGTTGGGGAGACCCAGTACTTC. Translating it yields CASSFKLAGAVGETQYF.

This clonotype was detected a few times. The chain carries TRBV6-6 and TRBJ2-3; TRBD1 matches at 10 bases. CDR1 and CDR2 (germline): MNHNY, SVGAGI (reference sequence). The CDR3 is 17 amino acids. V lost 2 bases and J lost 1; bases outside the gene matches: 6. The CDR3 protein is CASSYPEGTGGTDTQYF. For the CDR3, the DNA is TGTGCCAGCAGTTACCCAGAAGGGACAGGGGGCACAGATACGCAGTATTTT.

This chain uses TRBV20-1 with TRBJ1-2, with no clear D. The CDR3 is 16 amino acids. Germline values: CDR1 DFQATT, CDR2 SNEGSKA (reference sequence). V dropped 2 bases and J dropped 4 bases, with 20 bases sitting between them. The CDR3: CSARPGEALPSYGYTF. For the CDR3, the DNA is TGCAGTGCTAGACCCGGGGAGGCACTTCCCTCCTATGGCTACACCTTC.

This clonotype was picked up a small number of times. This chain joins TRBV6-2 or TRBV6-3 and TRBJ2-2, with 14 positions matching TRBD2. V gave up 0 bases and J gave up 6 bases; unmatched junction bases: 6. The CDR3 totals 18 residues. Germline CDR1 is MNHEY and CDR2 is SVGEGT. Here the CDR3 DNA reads TGTGCCAGCAGTTACTCGACTAGCGGGAGGGATGTTGCCGGGGAGCTGTTTTTT. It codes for CASSYSTSGRDVAGELFF.

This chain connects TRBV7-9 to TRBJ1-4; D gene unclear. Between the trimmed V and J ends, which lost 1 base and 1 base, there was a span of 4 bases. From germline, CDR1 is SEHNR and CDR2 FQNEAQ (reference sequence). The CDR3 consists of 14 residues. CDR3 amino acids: CASSLVGTNEKLFF. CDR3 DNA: TGTGCCAGCAGCTTAGTGGGAACTAATGAAAAACTGTTTTTT. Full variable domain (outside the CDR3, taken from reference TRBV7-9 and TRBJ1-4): DTGVSQNPRHKITKRGQNVTFRCDPISEHNRLYWYRQTLGQGPEFLTYFQNEAQLEKSRLLSDRFSAERPKGSFSTLEIQRTEQGDSAMYLCASSLVGTNEKLFFGSGTQLSVL.

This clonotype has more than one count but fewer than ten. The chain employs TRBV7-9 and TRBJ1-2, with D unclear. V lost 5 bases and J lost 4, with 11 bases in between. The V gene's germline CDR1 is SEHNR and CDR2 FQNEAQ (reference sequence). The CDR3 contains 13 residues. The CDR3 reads CASSPAVSYGYTF. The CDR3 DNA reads TGTGCCAGCAGCCCCGCCGTCTCCTATGGCTACACCTTC.

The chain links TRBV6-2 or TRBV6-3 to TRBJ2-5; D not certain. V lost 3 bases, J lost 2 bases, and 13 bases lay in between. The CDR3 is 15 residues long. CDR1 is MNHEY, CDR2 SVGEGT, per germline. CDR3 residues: CASSYMIGYQETQYF. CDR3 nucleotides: TGTGCCAGCAGTTATATGATCGGATATCAAGAGACCCAGTACTTC.

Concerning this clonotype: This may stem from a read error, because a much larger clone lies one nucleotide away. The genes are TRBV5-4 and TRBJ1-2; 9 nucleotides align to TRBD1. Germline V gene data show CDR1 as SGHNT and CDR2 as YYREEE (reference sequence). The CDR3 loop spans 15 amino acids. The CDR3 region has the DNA TGTGCCGGCAGCTCGCCCCCGGGACAGGGCTATGGCTACACCTTC. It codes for CAGSSPPGQGYGYTF.

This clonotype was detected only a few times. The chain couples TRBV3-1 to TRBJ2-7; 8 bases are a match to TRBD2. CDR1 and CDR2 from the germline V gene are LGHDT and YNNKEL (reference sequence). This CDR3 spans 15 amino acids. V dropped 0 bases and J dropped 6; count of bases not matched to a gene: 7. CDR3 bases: TGTGCCAGCAGCCAAGACGCGACTAGCGTTGCCGAGCAGTACTTC. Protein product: CASSQDATSVAEQYF.

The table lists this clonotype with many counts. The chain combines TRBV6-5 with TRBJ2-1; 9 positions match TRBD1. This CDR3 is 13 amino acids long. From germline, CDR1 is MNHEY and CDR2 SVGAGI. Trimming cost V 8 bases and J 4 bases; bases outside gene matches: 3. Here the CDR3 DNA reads TGTGCCAGCCGGGACAGGGTTTACAATGAGCAGTTCTTC. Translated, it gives CASRDRVYNEQFF.

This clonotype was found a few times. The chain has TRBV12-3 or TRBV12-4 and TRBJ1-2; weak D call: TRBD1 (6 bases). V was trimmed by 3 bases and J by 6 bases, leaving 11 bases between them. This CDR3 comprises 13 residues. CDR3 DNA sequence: TGTGCCAGCAGTTTCCAGGGGATCCATGGCTACACCTTC. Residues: CASSFQGIHGYTF.

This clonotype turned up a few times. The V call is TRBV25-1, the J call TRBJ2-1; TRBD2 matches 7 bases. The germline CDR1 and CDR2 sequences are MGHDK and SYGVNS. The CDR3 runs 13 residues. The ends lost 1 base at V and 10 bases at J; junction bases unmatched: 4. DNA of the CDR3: TGTGCCAGCAGTGAATGGAAGCGGGAAGAGCAGTTCTTC. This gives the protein CASSEWKREEQFF.

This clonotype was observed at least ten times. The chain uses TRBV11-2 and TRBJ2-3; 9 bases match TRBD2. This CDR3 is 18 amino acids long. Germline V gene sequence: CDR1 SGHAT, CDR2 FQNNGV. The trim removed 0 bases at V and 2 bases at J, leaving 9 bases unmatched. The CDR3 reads CASSLEQAWGLATDTQYF. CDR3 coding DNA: TGTGCCAGCAGCTTAGAACAAGCTTGGGGACTAGCCACAGATACGCAGTATTTT.

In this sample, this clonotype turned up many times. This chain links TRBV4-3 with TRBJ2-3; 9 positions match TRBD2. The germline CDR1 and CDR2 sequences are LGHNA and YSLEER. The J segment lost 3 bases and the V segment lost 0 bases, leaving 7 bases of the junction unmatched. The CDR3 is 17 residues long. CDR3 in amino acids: CASSQDKAGGPTDTQYF. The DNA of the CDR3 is TGCGCCAGCAGCCAAGATAAGGCGGGAGGGCCAACAGATACGCAGTATTTT.

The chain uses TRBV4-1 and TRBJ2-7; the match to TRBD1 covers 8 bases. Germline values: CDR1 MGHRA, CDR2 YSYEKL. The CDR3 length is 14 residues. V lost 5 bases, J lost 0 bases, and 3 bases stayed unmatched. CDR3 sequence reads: CASSTGQGSYEQYF. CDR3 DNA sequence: TGCGCCAGCAGCACCGGACAGGGCTCCTACGAGCAGTACTTC.